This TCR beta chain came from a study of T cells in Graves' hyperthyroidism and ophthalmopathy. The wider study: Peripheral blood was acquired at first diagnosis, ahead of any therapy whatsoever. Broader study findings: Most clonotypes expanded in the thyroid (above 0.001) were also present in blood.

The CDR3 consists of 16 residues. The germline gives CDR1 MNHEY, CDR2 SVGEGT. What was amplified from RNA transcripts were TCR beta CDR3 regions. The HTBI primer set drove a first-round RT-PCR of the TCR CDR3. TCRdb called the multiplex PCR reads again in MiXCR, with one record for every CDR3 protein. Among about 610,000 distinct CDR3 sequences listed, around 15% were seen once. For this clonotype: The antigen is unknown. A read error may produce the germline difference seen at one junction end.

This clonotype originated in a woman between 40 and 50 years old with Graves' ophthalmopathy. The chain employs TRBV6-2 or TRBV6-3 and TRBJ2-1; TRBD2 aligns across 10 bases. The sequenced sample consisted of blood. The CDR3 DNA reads TGTGCCAGCAGTTTTTCCACTAGCGGGATTTACAATGAGCAGCTCTTC. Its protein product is CASSFSTSGIYNEQLF.